This entry lists 16 T cell receptor beta chains sequenced from one sample in a study of shared clonotypes between healthy human individuals. TCRdb keeps only in-frame clones here, not all; method: immunoSEQ multiplex PCR. The table lists 2 million to 2.5 million clones, roughly 90% of them singletons. The sample consisted of naive CD4+ T cells from PBMCs. Subset here: CD45RA+ positively selected. The origin of the receptors is a man aged 18 to 35 in good health. Some clones in this sample may be carry-over from other donors' samples.

The chain has TRBV7-3 and TRBJ1-1; the D gene is possibly TRBD1 (6 bases). The germline CDR1 and CDR2 sequences are SGHTA and FQGTGA. This CDR3 region has 13 residues. The V end lost 2 bases, the J end lost 10 bases, and 14 bases lay between the germline ends. CDR3 protein: CASSLVLAGAAFF. The CDR3 DNA follows: TGTGCCAGCAGCTTAGTTTTGGCAGGGGCAGCTTTCTTT.

This CDR3 is CASSLGRVGHQETQYF. In DNA form, the CDR3 reads TGTGCCAGCAGCTTAGGGCGTGTCGGTCACCAAGAGACCCAGTACTTC. V gene TRBV7-9 combines with J gene TRBJ2-5, with D unclear. Trimming pared 1 base from V and 0 bases from J, leaving 12 bases between. CDR1 SEHNR and CDR2 FQNEAQ come from the germline V gene (reference sequence). The CDR3 is made up of 16 amino acids.

This rearrangement joins TRBV6-1 to TRBJ2-1; 9 bases are shared with TRBD2. Germline lookup yields CDR1 MNHNS and CDR2 SASEGT. The CDR3 is 15 amino acids. Trimming took 5 bases from V and 5 from J; bases not matched to a gene: 7. The CDR3 DNA sequence: TGTGCCAGCAGTCCCCCGGCTAGCGGGAACAATGAGCAGTTCTTC. It yields the protein CASSPPASGNNEQFF.

This clone showed up just a few times. Other nucleotide sequences in the sample specify the same CDR3. J is TRBJ2-7 and V is TRBV28, with no clear D. V gave up 3 bases and J gave up 4 bases, with 4 bases separating them. The CDR3 is 11 residues long. Germline V gene sequence: CDR1 MDHEN, CDR2 SYDVKM. CDR3 amino acids: CASSLEYEQYF. CDR3 in DNA: TGTGCCAGCAGTTTGGAGTACGAGCAGTACTTC.

This clone was seen only once. The V gene is TRBV25-1, the J gene TRBJ2-2; D is possibly TRBD1 (6 bases). Germline V gene data show CDR1 as MGHDK and CDR2 as SYGVNS. The CDR3 length is 17 residues. V dropped 2 bases and J dropped 2 bases, with 15 bases sitting between them. CDR3 DNA: TGTGCCAGCAGTGAACATCCAGGGGACCCAAACACCGGGGAGCTGTTTTTT. It translates to CASSEHPGDPNTGELFF.

V is TRBV18 and J is TRBJ2-7, with a weak D call TRBD2 (5 bases). The CDR3 spans 13 residues. V lost 1 base, J lost 3 bases, and 7 bases lay in between. Germline loops: CDR1 KGHSH, CDR2 LQKENI. The CDR3 nucleotides are TGTGCCAGCTCACCACGGGAGCACTACGAGCAGTACTTC. Its protein is CASSPREHYEQYF.

This clone was detected once. The rearrangement joins TRBV5-6 to TRBJ2-7; D is undetermined. The CDR3 contains 13 residues. V shed 4 bases and J shed 6 bases, with 14 bases lying between them. CDR1 SGHDT and CDR2 YYEEEE come from the germline V gene. Here the CDR3 DNA reads TGTGCCAGCAGCCTTATAGGGAAAGCCGAGCAGTACTTC. Its translation is CASSLIGKAEQYF. The full variable domain, with the rest looked up from reference TRBV5-6 and TRBJ2-7, is DAGVTQSPTHLIKTRGQQVTLRCSPKSGHDTVSWYQQALGQGPQFIFQYYEEEERQRGNFPDRFSGHQFPNYSSELNVNALLLGDSALYLCASSLIGKAEQYFGPGTRLTVT.

This chain uses TRBV6-6 with TRBJ2-7; no reliable D call. The V end lost 0 bases, the J end lost 0 bases, and 9 bases lay between the germline ends. The CDR3 contains 15 residues. Germline values: CDR1 MNHNY, CDR2 SVGAGI (reference sequence). The CDR3 region is CASSYSAAFSYEQYF. The CDR3 nucleotides read TGTGCCAGCAGTTACTCGGCGGCCTTCTCCTACGAGCAGTACTTC.

The rearrangement joins TRBV5-1 to TRBJ1-3; 7 bases match TRBD1. The CDR3 covers 16 residues. After removal of 4 bases from V and 1 base from J, the junction contained 8 bases not matched to a gene. Germline values: CDR1 SGHRS, CDR2 YFSETQ. CDR3 region: CASSVAQGVSGNTIYF. The CDR3 DNA follows: TGCGCCAGCAGCGTGGCCCAGGGGGTATCTGGAAACACCATATATTTT.

This clone has a handful of counts. The chain employs TRBV14 and TRBJ1-1; no reliable D call. The ends were cut back, 4 bases at V and 3 bases at J, with 3 bases in the middle. From germline, CDR1 is SGHDN and CDR2 FVKESK. The CDR3 is 11 amino acids. The CDR3 protein is CASSPYTEAFF. CDR3 DNA: TGTGCCAGCAGCCCGTACACTGAAGCTTTCTTT.

The chain employs TRBV2 and TRBJ2-3, with 9 bases fitting TRBD2. Germline V gene lookup returns CDR1 SNHLY and CDR2 FYNNEI. The CDR3 is 14 residues long. V dropped 8 bases and J dropped 3; count of bases not matched to a gene: 6. CDR3 sequence (DNA): TGTGCCAGCCGTAGCGGGAGTGGGACAGATACGCAGTATTTT. Amino acids: CASRSGSGTDTQYF.

This sequence joins TRBV29-1 and TRBJ1-1, with 7 bases matching TRBD1. CDR1 is SQVTM and CDR2 is ANQGSEA in the germline V gene. V lost 7 bases to trimming and J lost 0 bases; unmatched junction nucleotides: 8. The CDR3 extends over 14 amino acids. CDR3 coding DNA: TGCAGCGGCGGGAGGGACAGAATGAACACTGAAGCTTTCTTT. Translating gives CSGGRDRMNTEAFF.

The gene calls are TRBV5-1 and TRBJ2-3; D tentatively fits TRBD1 or TRBD2 (5 bases each). Germline CDR1 reads SGHRS; CDR2 reads YFSETQ. Trimming removed 6 bases at V and 6 bases at J, with 20 bases between. This CDR3 contains 15 residues. The CDR3 nucleotides are TGCGCCAGCAATGGGGCCGAGCGGAGCCTGGATACGCAGTATTTT. Protein: CASNGAERSLDTQYF.

The chain combines TRBV30 with TRBJ2-7; 7 bases align to TRBD2. Trimming at V came to 0 bases and at J to 3 bases, leaving 26 bases not matched to a gene. Per germline, CDR1 GTSNPN and CDR2 SVGIG (reference sequence). The CDR3 totals 21 residues. The CDR3 DNA reads as TGTGCCTGGAGTGTACGCCGGGGGGAAAAAGCCCTCGGGGGTTTACTCTACGAGCAGTACTTC. Residues: CAWSVRRGEKALGGLLYEQYF. The variable domain in full, with the rest retrieved from reference TRBV30 and TRBJ2-7, is SQTIHQWPATLVQPVGSPLSLECTVEGTSNPNLYWYRQAAGRGLQLLFYSVGIGQISSEVPQNLSASRPQDRQFILSSKKLLLSDSGFYLCAWSVRRGEKALGGLLYEQYFGPGTRLTVT.

This sequence joins TRBV30 and TRBJ1-6; no firm D call. Between the trimmed V and J ends, which lost 8 bases and 7 bases, there was a span of 12 bases. This CDR3 is 12 amino acids long. Germline V gene lookup returns CDR1 GTSNPN and CDR2 SVGIG (reference sequence). The CDR3 DNA sequence: TGTGCCGGCAGCAGTAGGAATTCACCCCTCCACTTT. Amino acids: CAGSSRNSPLHF. Full variable domain (remainder filled in from reference TRBV30 and TRBJ1-6): SQTIHQWPATLVQPVGSPLSLECTVEGTSNPNLYWYRQAAGRGLQLLFYSVGIGQISSEVPQNLSASRPQDRQFILSSKKLLLSDSGFYLCAGSSRNSPLHFGNGTRLTVT.

DNA for the CDR3: TGTGCCAGCTCACCGCCAGCGGGAGTGTCCGAGCAGTACTTC. The encoded protein is CASSPPAGVSEQYF. This chain links TRBV18 with TRBJ2-7; 8 positions match TRBD2. J gave up 6 bases and V 3 bases, and 7 bases lay outside the gene matches. CDR1 and CDR2 (germline): KGHSH, LQKENI. This CDR3 is built from 14 residues.